This record covers a single TCR beta chain. The data were taken from a study of T-cell memory formation after mild COVID-19. V lost 5 bases and J lost 4; bases outside the gene matches: 6. The CDR3 loop spans 14 amino acids. CDR1 and CDR2 (germline): DFQATT, SNEGSKA (reference sequence). TCRdb ran MiXCR on the 5' RACE reads and lists one entry per CDR3 protein. The sample holds 95,000 to 120,000 distinct CDR3 sequences; 15% to 20% are singletons and the top ten take less than 6.5%. Sequences were obtained from PBMCs or a T cell subset sorted from them (not recorded which). J is TRBJ2-5 and V is TRBV20-1, with 11 positions matching TRBD2. The source of this sequence is a man younger than 35 who had mild COVID-19 (a few samples of this study predate the infection). Cell type and time point are not known. DNA of the CDR3: TGCAGTGCTGATAGCGGGGGGGCAGGAGAGACCCAGTACTTC. Amino acids: CSADSGGAGETQYF.